This TCR beta chain was identified in a study of blood T cell repertoires in COVID-19. The CDR3 totals 13 residues. The germline V and J ends were trimmed by 2 bases and 2 bases, with 4 bases remaining between them. Germline V gene sequence: CDR1 MNHEY, CDR2 SMNVEV (reference sequence). TCRdb's table, derived via immunoSEQ multiplex PCR, lists solely in-frame clones and lacks some. The table shows 95,000 to 130,000 clones, with approximately 84% occurring only once. Sequencing was done on a sample of peripheral blood. The chain is built from TRBV27 and TRBJ1-3; no definite D call. The TCR comes from a man aged 65 to 85 with active or convalescent COVID-19. The CDR3 DNA reads TGTGCCAGCAGTTTAAGCCCTGGAAACACCATATATTTT. It specifies CASSLSPGNTIYF.